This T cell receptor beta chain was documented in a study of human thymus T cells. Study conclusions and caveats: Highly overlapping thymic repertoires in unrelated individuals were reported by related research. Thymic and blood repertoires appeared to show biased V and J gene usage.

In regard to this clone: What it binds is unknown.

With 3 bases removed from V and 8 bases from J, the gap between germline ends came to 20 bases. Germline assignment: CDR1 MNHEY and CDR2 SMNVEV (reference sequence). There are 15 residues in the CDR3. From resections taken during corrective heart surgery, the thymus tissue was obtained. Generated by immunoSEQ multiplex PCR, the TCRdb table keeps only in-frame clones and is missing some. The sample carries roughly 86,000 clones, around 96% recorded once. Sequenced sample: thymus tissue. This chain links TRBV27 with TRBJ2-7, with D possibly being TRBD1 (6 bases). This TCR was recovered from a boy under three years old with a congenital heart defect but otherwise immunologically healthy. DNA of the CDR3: TGTGCCAGCAGTTTTGTCGGACAGATCCTACGAAAGCAGTACTTC. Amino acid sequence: CASSFVGQILRKQYF.